What follows are 29 T cell receptor beta chains derived from one specimen sequenced in a study of blood T cell repertoires in COVID-19. Sequenced by immunoSEQ multiplex PCR; TCRdb stores in-frame clones only, minus some. The sample lists 85,000 to 130,000 clones, over 65% occurring once. Sequencing was done on a sample of peripheral blood. Every receptor here comes from a man aged 80 or over with COVID-19, enrolled during active disease.

This chain joins TRBV5-6 and TRBJ1-2; a possible D gene is TRBD1 (6 bases). Trimming pared 4 bases from V and 14 bases from J, leaving 27 bases between. CDR1 is SGHDT and CDR2 is YYEEEE in the germline V gene. The CDR3 runs 15 residues. CDR3: CASSDGQLPRFLGTF. CDR3 DNA sequence: TGTGCCAGCAGCGATGGACAGCTTCCTCGTTTTTTGGGGACCTTC.

J is TRBJ2-2 and V is TRBV9; 8 positions agree with TRBD1. Trimming took 0 bases from V and 5 from J; bases not matched to a gene: 6. The CDR3 is 16 residues long. Per germline, CDR1 SGDLS and CDR2 YYNGEE. The CDR3 here is CASSVDLGQATGELFF. CDR3 coding DNA: TGTGCCAGCAGCGTAGACCTGGGACAGGCGACCGGGGAGCTGTTTTTT. Looking up the rest from reference TRBV9 and TRBJ2-2 gives the full variable domain: DSGVTQTPKHLITATGQRVTLRCSPRSGDLSVYWYQQSLDQGLQFLIQYYNGEERAKGNILERFSAQQFPDLHSELNLSSLELGDSALYFCASSVDLGQATGELFFGEGSRLTVL.

The rearrangement links TRBV7-8 to TRBJ1-4; D gene unclear. With 7 bases removed from V and 0 bases from J, the gap between germline ends came to 18 bases. This CDR3 region has 17 residues. Germline CDR1 is SGHVS and CDR2 is FQNEAQ. CDR3 DNA sequence: TGTGCCAGCATCAAGACGGGGAATCCAGCAACTAATGAAAAACTGTTTTTT. Protein: CASIKTGNPATNEKLFF.

The chain couples TRBV19 to TRBJ1-1, with 7 positions matching TRBD1. The J segment lost 4 bases and the V segment lost 3 bases, leaving 8 bases of the junction unmatched. Looked up from germline, CDR1 is LNHDA and CDR2 is SQIVND (reference sequence). This CDR3 is 15 amino acids long. Here the CDR3 DNA reads TGTGCCAGTAGTATCAGGGGGGCAAGAGGCACTGAAGCTTTCTTT. Its translation: CASSIRGARGTEAFF.

This chain uses TRBV19 with TRBJ1-4; no reliable D call. V was shortened by 3 bases and J by 0 bases, with 11 bases between the two germline ends. The CDR3 loop spans 16 amino acids. CDR1 is LNHDA and CDR2 is SQIVND in the germline V gene (reference sequence). CDR3 in amino acids: CASSIIPQATNEKLFF. CDR3 DNA sequence: TGTGCCAGTAGTATTATCCCCCAGGCAACTAATGAAAAACTGTTTTTT.

The J gene is TRBJ1-5, the V gene TRBV6-5; no definite D call. Looked up from germline, CDR1 is MNHEY and CDR2 is SVGAGI. This CDR3 is built from 15 residues. Between the trimmed V and J ends, which lost 10 bases and 5 bases, there was a span of 21 bases. The CDR3 DNA reads as TGTGCCACCTACCTAGCCCCCGGTGGCCATCAGCCCCAGCATTTT. It encodes CATYLAPGGHQPQHF.

The V gene is TRBV18, the J gene TRBJ1-2; 8 nucleotides line up with TRBD1. The CDR3 sequence is 14 residues long. The V and J ends lost 6 bases and 0 bases, in that order; junction bases with no gene match: 3. Germline values: CDR1 KGHSH, CDR2 LQKENI. Here the CDR3 reads CASSPDRANYGYTF. CDR3 DNA: TGTGCCAGCTCCCCGGACAGGGCTAACTATGGCTACACCTTC. The full variable domain, its missing parts supplied by reference TRBV18 and TRBJ1-2, is NAGVMQNPRHLVRRRGQEARLRCSPMKGHSHVYWYRQLPEEGLKFMVYLQKENIIDESGMPKERFSAEFPKEGPSILRIQQVVRGDSAAYFCASSPDRANYGYTFGSGTRLTVV.

This clone was seen a handful of times. The DNA of the CDR3 is TGTGCCAGCCGGACAGGGAGCCAAGAGACCCAGTACTTC. Encoded protein: CASRTGSQETQYF. The V gene is TRBV27, the J gene TRBJ2-5; 8 positions match TRBD1. In germline, CDR1 is MNHEY, CDR2 SMNVEV (reference sequence). V was clipped by 8 bases and J by 1 base; unmatched bases: 3. This CDR3 contains 13 residues.

The chain combines TRBV18 with TRBJ2-1, with TRBD2 matching over 8 bases. Germline-derived CDR1 and CDR2 are KGHSH and LQKENI. Germline trimming cut 4 bases from V and 4 bases from J; bases unmatched to any gene: 12. The CDR3 totals 17 residues. The CDR3 DNA reads TGTGCCAGCTCACTTACTCGCGAGACTAGCGTATACAATGAGCAGTTCTTC. This sequence encodes CASSLTRETSVYNEQFF.

CDR3 coding DNA: TGTGCCAGCTACAGGGAGTCTAACTATGGCTACACCTTC. It is translated as CASYRESNYGYTF. The chain recombines TRBV28 with TRBJ1-2; TRBD1 might be the D (6 bases). Germline CDR1 is MDHEN and CDR2 is SYDVKM. The CDR3 is 13 residues long. V lost 8 bases to trimming and J lost 0 bases, with 10 bases between them.

The chain is built from TRBV7-6 and TRBJ1-1; D may be TRBD1 (6 bases). Germline CDR1 reads SGHVS; CDR2 reads FNYEAQ. The CDR3 sequence is 14 residues long. Trimming shortened V by 5 bases and J by 4 bases, and 14 bases separated the two germline ends. CDR3 DNA sequence: TGTGCCAGCAGCCCTAGAGGGGGGGGCACTGAAGCTTTCTTT. This gives the protein CASSPRGGGTEAFF.

The CDR3: CASSPTLAGGYVEQYF. The CDR3 bases are TGTGCCAGCTCACCAACCTTAGCGGGAGGATATGTCGAGCAGTACTTC. This chain links TRBV18 with TRBJ2-7; TRBD2 matches at 10 bases. V was pared by 2 bases and J by 6 bases, with 10 bases of the junction left unmatched. CDR1 is KGHSH and CDR2 is LQKENI in the germline V gene. The CDR3 consists of 16 residues.

The V gene is TRBV7-9, the J gene TRBJ2-2; 7 bases are a match to TRBD1. The CDR3 sequence is 14 residues long. The germline V gene has CDR1 SEHNR and CDR2 FQNEAQ (reference sequence). J lost 4 bases, V lost 6 bases, and 5 bases had no gene match. The CDR3 DNA sequence: TGTGCCAGCAGTAAAGACAGGGCCACCGGGGAGCTGTTTTTT. Translation: CASSKDRATGELFF.

This clone has a handful of counts. J is TRBJ1-5 and V is TRBV28; 9 positions agree with TRBD1. The J segment lost 5 bases and the V segment lost 9 bases, leaving 5 bases of the junction unmatched. The germline V gene encodes CDR1 MDHEN and CDR2 SYDVKM. This CDR3 comprises 13 residues. The CDR3 protein is CASLQGAYQPQHF. In nucleotides, the CDR3 is TGTGCCAGTTTACAGGGGGCCTATCAGCCCCAGCATTTT.

V usage is TRBV4-1 and J usage is TRBJ2-7; 8 bases line up with TRBD1. After removal of 4 bases from V and 3 bases from J, the junction contained 11 bases not matched to a gene. This CDR3 comprises 16 residues. From germline, CDR1 is MGHRA and CDR2 YSYEKL. The CDR3 region has the DNA TGCGCCAGCAGCCTCCTTCTAGGACAGGGCTACTACGAGCAGTACTTC. As protein: CASSLLLGQGYYEQYF.

The chain has TRBV29-1 and TRBJ2-6; 7 bases are a match to TRBD1. Germline V gene data show CDR1 as SQVTM and CDR2 as ANQGSEA. V lost 0 bases to trimming and J lost 0 bases; unmatched junction nucleotides: 8. CDR3 length equals 18 residues. CDR3 nucleotides: TGCAGCGTTGAAGATCTCCCAGGGGGAAGCTCTGGGGCCAACGTCCTGACTTTC. It yields the protein CSVEDLPGGSSGANVLTF.

This chain links TRBV11-3 with TRBJ2-2; 7 bases align to TRBD1. Germline V gives CDR1 SGHNT, CDR2 YENEEA. This CDR3 comprises 16 residues. The ends lost 3 bases at V and 1 base at J; junction bases unmatched: 5. As DNA, the CDR3 is TGTGCCAGCAGCTTCTCCGGGACAGTGAACACCGGGGAGCTGTTTTTT. This encodes CASSFSGTVNTGELFF.

The J gene is TRBJ2-4, the V gene TRBV2; maybe TRBD2 (5 bases). This CDR3 has 14 amino acids. Germline CDR1 is SNHLY and CDR2 is FYNNEI. V was trimmed by 8 bases and J by 0 bases, leaving 11 bases between them. This CDR3 reads CASWTDLAKNIQYF. The CDR3 coding sequence is TGTGCCAGCTGGACGGACTTAGCCAAAAACATTCAGTACTTC.

The sample holds a few counts of this clone. CDR3 residues: CASSRFTGDYGYTF. The CDR3 region has the DNA TGTGCCAGCAGTCGTTTCACAGGAGACTATGGCTACACCTTC. The chain links TRBV3-1 (or the pseudogene TRBV3-2) to TRBJ1-2; possible D gene TRBD1, 5 bases. The CDR3 contains 14 residues. Per germline, CDR1 LGHDT and CDR2 YNNKEL (reference sequence). With 6 bases removed from V and 3 bases from J, the gap between germline ends came to 14 bases.

This CDR3 reads CASSFTGGASRGYTF. The DNA for the CDR3 is TGTGCCAGCAGCTTTACAGGGGGCGCATCTCGTGGCTACACCTTC. V is TRBV7-2 and J is TRBJ1-2; TRBD1 aligns across 9 bases. There are 15 residues in the CDR3. With 3 bases clipped from V and 7 bases from J, the junction kept 9 bases outside the gene matches. Germline V gene sequence: CDR1 SGHTA, CDR2 FQGNSA.

This chain joins TRBV19 and TRBJ2-3; TRBD2 aligns across 10 bases. The V gene end was trimmed by 2 bases and the J gene end by 5 bases; junction bases not matched to a gene: 10. This CDR3 is built from 17 residues. Germline CDR1 and CDR2: LNHDA and SQIVND (reference sequence). CDR3 DNA: TGTGCCAGTAGTATATCCTCCCTAGCGGGGGCGGGAGATACGCAGTATTTT. It translates to CASSISSLAGAGDTQYF.

In this sample, this clone turned up once. The CDR3 DNA reads TGTGCCAGCAGCTTAAATACGGGGACCCTCCACTTT. Amino acids: CASSLNTGTLHF. The chain combines TRBV7-9 with TRBJ1-6; no clear D gene. V lost 2 bases and J lost 14, with 10 bases in between. Germline CDR1 reads SEHNR; CDR2 reads FQNEAQ (reference sequence). The CDR3 is 12 residues long. The entire variable domain, with the rest obtained from reference TRBV7-9 and TRBJ1-6, is as follows: DTGVSQNPRHKITKRGQNVTFRCDPISEHNRLYWYRQTLGQGPEFLTYFQNEAQLEKSRLLSDRFSAERPKGSFSTLEIQRTEQGDSAMYLCASSLNTGTLHFGNGTRLTVT.

This clone occurred a few times. The rearrangement uses TRBV18 and TRBJ2-1, with D perhaps matching TRBD1 (5 bases). This CDR3 has 16 residues. Germline-derived CDR1 and CDR2 are KGHSH and LQKENI. Trimming pared 2 bases from V and 7 bases from J, leaving 18 bases between. This CDR3 is CASSPRGVGLKNEQFF. For the CDR3, the DNA is TGTGCCAGCTCACCAAGGGGCGTGGGTCTCAAGAATGAGCAGTTCTTC.

This chain uses TRBV5-1 with TRBJ1-5; 7 bases line up with TRBD1. With V trimmed by 4 bases and J by 5 bases, 6 bases remained unmatched. The CDR3 runs 14 residues. Germline CDR1 is SGHRS and CDR2 is YFSETQ. Here the CDR3 reads CASSPQGTHQPQHF. CDR3 DNA sequence: TGCGCCAGCAGCCCACAGGGGACCCATCAGCCCCAGCATTTT.

V usage is TRBV7-9 and J usage is TRBJ2-5; D is possibly TRBD1 (6 bases). There are 13 residues in the CDR3. V was cut by 5 bases and J by 3 bases, with 10 bases left in between. The germline CDR1 and CDR2 sequences are SEHNR and FQNEAQ (reference sequence). The CDR3 here is CASSRGQEETQYF. CDR3 sequence (DNA): TGTGCCAGCAGCCGGGGACAAGAAGAGACCCAGTACTTC.

The genes are TRBV29-1 and TRBJ1-4; the match to TRBD1 covers 8 bases. The CDR3 extends over 13 amino acids. J lost 7 bases, V lost 4 bases, and 5 bases had no gene match. Germline CDR1 SQVTM, CDR2 ANQGSEA. The CDR3 protein is CSVVRTGREKLFF. CDR3 in DNA: TGCAGCGTTGTCCGGACAGGGCGTGAAAAACTGTTTTTT.

This clone was recorded only once. This chain links TRBV19 with TRBJ1-4; D might be TRBD1 (6 bases). With 5 bases removed from V and 8 bases from J, the gap between germline ends came to 15 bases. The CDR3 has 14 residues. Germline CDR1 and CDR2: LNHDA and SQIVND (reference sequence). The CDR3 loop reads CASSENRDEEKLFF. The CDR3 DNA follows: TGTGCCAGTAGTGAAAACAGGGATGAGGAAAAACTGTTTTTT.

The chain uses TRBV20-1 and TRBJ2-7; D not certain. Germline CDR1 and CDR2: DFQATT and SNEGSKA (reference sequence). The V gene lost 3 bases and the J gene lost 8 bases, with 8 bases spanning the gap. The CDR3 has 10 residues. Written as DNA, the CDR3 is TGCAGTGCTAGGTCGGTCCAGCAGTACTTC. Amino acid sequence: CSARSVQQYF.

This clone was found a few times. The chain carries TRBV9 and TRBJ1-4, with 9 bases matching TRBD1. CDR1 is SGDLS and CDR2 is YYNGEE in the germline V gene. With V trimmed by 3 bases and J by 3 bases, 3 bases remained unmatched. This CDR3 is 15 amino acids long. The CDR3 DNA is TGTGCCAGCAGCGCGGGACAGGGTTCTAATGAAAAACTGTTTTTT. It is translated as CASSAGQGSNEKLFF.